This TCR beta chain stems from a study of shared clonotypes between healthy human individuals. Per germline, CDR1 SGHAT and CDR2 FQNNGV. CDR3 length: 14 amino acids. Trimming pared 5 bases from V and 8 bases from J, leaving 16 bases between. Study-wide points: Rarefaction curves obtained for sorted subsets showed sequencing incomplete despite large depth. Clonotype sharing among donors, it was expected, would be affected by sequencing depth.

The protocol was immunoSEQ multiplex PCR, while the TCRdb copy is restricted to in-frame clones and leaves out a portion. The sample lists some 1.5 million clones, 95% to 99% occurring once. About this clone itself: Antigen: not known.

The V and J genes are TRBV11-2 and TRBJ2-1; D assignment may be TRBD1 or TRBD2 (5 bases each). Sequencing was carried out using naive CD4+ T cells sorted from blood. The subset denotes: CD45RA+ positively selected. The clonotype comes from a man aged 25 to 40 in good health. The CDR3: CASSPGHHSDEQFF. CDR3 in DNA: TGTGCCAGCAGCCCTGGACATCATAGCGATGAGCAGTTCTTC.